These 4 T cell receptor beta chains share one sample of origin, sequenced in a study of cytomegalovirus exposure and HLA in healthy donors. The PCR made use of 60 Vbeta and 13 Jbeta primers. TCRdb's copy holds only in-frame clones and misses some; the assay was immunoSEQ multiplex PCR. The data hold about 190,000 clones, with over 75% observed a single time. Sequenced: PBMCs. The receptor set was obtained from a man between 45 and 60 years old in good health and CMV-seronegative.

The DNA for the CDR3 is TGTGCCAGTAGTATGTCACAGGGGGGCGGGAATGAGCAGTTCTTC. Amino acid sequence: CASSMSQGGGNEQFF. This chain uses TRBV19 with TRBJ2-1; 8 positions match TRBD1. Germline assignment: CDR1 LNHDA and CDR2 SQIVND (reference sequence). V lost 3 bases to trimming and J lost 7 bases; unmatched junction nucleotides: 8. The CDR3 has 15 amino acids.

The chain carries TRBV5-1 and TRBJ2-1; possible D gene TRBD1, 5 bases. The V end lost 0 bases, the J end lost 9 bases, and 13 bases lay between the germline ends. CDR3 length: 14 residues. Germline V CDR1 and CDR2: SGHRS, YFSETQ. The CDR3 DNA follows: TGCGCCAGCAGCTTGGAAACAGGTAGGGCTGAGCAGTTCTTC. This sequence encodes CASSLETGRAEQFF.

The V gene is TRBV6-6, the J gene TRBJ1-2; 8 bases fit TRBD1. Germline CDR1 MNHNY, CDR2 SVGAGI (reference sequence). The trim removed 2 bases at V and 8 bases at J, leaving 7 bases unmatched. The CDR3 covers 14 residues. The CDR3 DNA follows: TGTGCCAGCAGTTACGGGCAGGGGGCATGGGGCTACACCTTC. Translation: CASSYGQGAWGYTF.

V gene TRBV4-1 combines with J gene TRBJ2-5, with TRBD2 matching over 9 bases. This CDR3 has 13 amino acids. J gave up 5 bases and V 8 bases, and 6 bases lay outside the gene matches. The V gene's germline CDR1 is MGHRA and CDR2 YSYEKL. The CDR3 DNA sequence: TGCGCCAGCGCCCCGGGACTAGCTGAGACCCAGTACTTC. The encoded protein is CASAPGLAETQYF.